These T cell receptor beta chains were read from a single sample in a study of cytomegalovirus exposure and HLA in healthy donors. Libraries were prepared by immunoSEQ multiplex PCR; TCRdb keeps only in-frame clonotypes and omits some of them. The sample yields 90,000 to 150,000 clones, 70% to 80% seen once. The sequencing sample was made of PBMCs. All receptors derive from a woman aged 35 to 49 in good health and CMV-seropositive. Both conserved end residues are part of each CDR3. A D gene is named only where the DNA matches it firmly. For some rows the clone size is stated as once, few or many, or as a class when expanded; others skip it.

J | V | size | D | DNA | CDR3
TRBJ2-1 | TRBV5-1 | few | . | TGCGCCAGCAGCTTGGGGGACTCGAACAATGAGCAGTTCTTC | CASSLGDSNNEQFF
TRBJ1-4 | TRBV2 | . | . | TGTGCCAGCAGTGATCGAGGAGGGATGAATGAAAAACTGTTTTTT | CASSDRGGMNEKLFF
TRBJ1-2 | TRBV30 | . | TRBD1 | TGTGCCTGGAAACTTAGAGGGGGCCTAAGCTACACCTTC | CAWKLRGGLSYTF
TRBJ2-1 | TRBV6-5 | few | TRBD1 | TGTGCCAGCAGTTATTACAGGGGCTACAATGAGCAGTTCTTC | CASSYYRGYNEQFF
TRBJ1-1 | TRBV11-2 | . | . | TGTGCCAGCAGCTTAGAATCCAGGTCCACTGAAGCTTTCTTT | CASSLESRSTEAFF
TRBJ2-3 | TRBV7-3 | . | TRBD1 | TGTGCCAGCAGCCTCCGGACAGGGCGTACAGATACGCAGTATTTT | CASSLRTGRTDTQYF
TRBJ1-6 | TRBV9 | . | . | TGTGCCAGCAGCGTAGGGAGAGGGTGGAATTCACCCCTCCACTTT | CASSVGRGWNSPLHF
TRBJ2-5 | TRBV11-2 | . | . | TGTGCCAGCAGCTTAGGGGCGGGTAGGGTCCAAGAGACCCAGTACTTC | CASSLGAGRVQETQYF
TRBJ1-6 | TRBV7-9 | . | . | TGTGCCAGCAGCTTCGGACACGGAATGTCACCCCTCCACTTT | CASSFGHGMSPLHF
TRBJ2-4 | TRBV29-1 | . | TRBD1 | TGCAGCGGCTCAGTAGGACAGGGTTCCAAAAACATTCAGTACTTC | CSGSVGQGSKNIQYF
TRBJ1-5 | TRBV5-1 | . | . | TGCGCCAGCAGCTTGGCCCCGAATCAGCCCCAGCATTTT | CASSLAPNQPQHF
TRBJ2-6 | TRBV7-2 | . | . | TGTGCCAGCAGCTTAGGAGTCTGGTCCTCGGGGGCCAACGTCCTGACTTTC | CASSLGVWSSGANVLTF
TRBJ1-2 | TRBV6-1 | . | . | TGTGCCAGCAGTGAAGCGCTTCGTGGACACCGGGTTACCTTC | CASSEALRGHRVTF
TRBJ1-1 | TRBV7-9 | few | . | TGTGCCAGCAGCTTCCAGGGGAACACTGAAGCTTTCTTT | CASSFQGNTEAFF
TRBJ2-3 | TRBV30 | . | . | TGTGCCTGGGTACTTGGCACAGATACGCAGTATTTT | CAWVLGTDTQYF
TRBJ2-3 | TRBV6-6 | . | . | TGTGCCAGCTCCAGGACACGGACGGATACGCAGTATTTT | CASSRTRTDTQYF
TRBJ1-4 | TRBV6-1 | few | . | TGTGCCACCAAGGGAGGGTCTAGTGAAAAACTGTTTTTT | CATKGGSSEKLFF
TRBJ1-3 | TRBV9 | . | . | TGTGCCAGCAGCGAGAGGGTGGACAGCTCTGGAAACACCATATATTTT | CASSERVDSSGNTIYF
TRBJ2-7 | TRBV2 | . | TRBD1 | TGTGCCAGCAGTCTGACAGGGGTCGAGCAGTACTTC | CASSLTGVEQYF
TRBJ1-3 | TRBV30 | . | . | TGTGCCTGGGCAATGGGGGCTGGGAACACCATATATTTT | CAWAMGAGNTIYF
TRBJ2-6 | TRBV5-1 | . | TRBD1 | TGCGCCAGCAGCTGGGACAGGGGGCTTACTATAGGCGCTGGGGCCAACGTCCTGACTTTC | CASSWDRGLTIGAGANVLTF
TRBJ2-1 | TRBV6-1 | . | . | TGTGCCAGCAGGCACACGGAGGACACGGGGGTTGAGCAGTTCTTC | CASRHTEDTGVEQFF
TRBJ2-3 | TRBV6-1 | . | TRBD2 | TGTGCCATCAATAATCTAGCGGGGGGAACAGATACGCAGTATTTT | CAINNLAGGTDTQYF
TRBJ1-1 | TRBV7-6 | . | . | TGTGCCAGCAGCTCGAACACGAACACTGAAGCTTTCTTT | CASSSNTNTEAFF
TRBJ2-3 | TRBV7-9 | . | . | TGTGCCAGCAGCGTATCACAGGGGAGGACAGATACGCAGTATTTT | CASSVSQGRTDTQYF
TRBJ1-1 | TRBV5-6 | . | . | TGTGCCAGCAGCTTGGGGGCGCAGGGGAACACTGAAGCTTTCTTT | CASSLGAQGNTEAFF
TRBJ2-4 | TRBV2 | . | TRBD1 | TGTGCCAGCCAAGGGACAGGGATTAAAGTTGCGGAAAACATTCAGTACTTC | CASQGTGIKVAENIQYF
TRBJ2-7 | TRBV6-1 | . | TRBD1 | TGTGCCAGCAGCGGTCAGGGACAGCGGTACGAGCAGTACTTC | CASSGQGQRYEQYF
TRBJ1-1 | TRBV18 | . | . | TGTGCCAGCTCCCCAGGCGGTACGAACACTGAAGCTTTCTTT | CASSPGGTNTEAFF
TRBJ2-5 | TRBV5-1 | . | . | TGCGCCAGCAGCTTCAGGGTGTCCGTCCAAGAGACCCAGTACTTC | CASSFRVSVQETQYF
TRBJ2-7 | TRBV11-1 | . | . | TGTGCCAGCAGCCCGCAGGATGGCGAGCAGTACTTC | CASSPQDGEQYF
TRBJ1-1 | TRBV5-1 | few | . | TGCGCCAGCAGCTTTGGGCAGAACACTGAAGCTTTCTTT | CASSFGQNTEAFF
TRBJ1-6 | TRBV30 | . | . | TGTGCCTGGACCACCAGGGATAATTCACCCCTCCACTTT | CAWTTRDNSPLHF
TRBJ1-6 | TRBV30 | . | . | TGTGCCTGGAGCAACTCCTATAATTCACCCCTCCACTTT | CAWSNSYNSPLHF
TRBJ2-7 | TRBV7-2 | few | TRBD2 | TGTGCCAGCAGCGCCGCAGGGAGGGGCGCCTACGAGCAGTACTTC | CASSAAGRGAYEQYF
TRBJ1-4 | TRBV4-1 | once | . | TGCGCCAGCAGCCGAACAGGTTCCCAGGAAAAACTGTTTTTT | CASSRTGSQEKLFF
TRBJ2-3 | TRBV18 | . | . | TGTGCCAGCTCACCCGGGGAATCAGGCACAGATACGCAGTATTTT | CASSPGESGTDTQYF
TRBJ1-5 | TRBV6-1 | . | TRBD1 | TGTGCCAGCAGGACAGGGGGAGCGGGCAATCAGCCCCAGCATTTT | CASRTGGAGNQPQHF
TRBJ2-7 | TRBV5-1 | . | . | TGCGCCAGCGCGTCTCTTTCTGGCGAGCAGTACTTC | CASASLSGEQYF
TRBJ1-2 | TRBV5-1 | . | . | TGCGCCAGCAGTGTCTGGGGGGGTTCCTATGGCTACACCTTC | CASSVWGGSYGYTF
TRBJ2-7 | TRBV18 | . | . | TGTGCCAGCTCACCAGCAGCAGGGGCCTACGAGCAGTACTTC | CASSPAAGAYEQYF
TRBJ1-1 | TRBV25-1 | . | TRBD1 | TGTGCCAGCAGTGGATGGACAGGATTACCTTACACTGAAGCTTTCTTT | CASSGWTGLPYTEAFF
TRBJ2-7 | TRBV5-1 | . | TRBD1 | TGCGCCAGCAGCAAAACAGGGGCCAGTTCCTACGAGCAGTACTTC | CASSKTGASSYEQYF
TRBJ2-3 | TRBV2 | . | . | TGTGCCAGCATCTGGACAAGGAAACCTCTTACGCAGTATTTT | CASIWTRKPLTQYF
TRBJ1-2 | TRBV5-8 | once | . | TGTGCCAGCAGCTTGGACCTTGGCGGCTACACCTTC | CASSLDLGGYTF
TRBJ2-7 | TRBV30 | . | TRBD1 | TGTGCCCTTACTCGGGGACAGATCTACGAGCAGTACTTC | CALTRGQIYEQYF